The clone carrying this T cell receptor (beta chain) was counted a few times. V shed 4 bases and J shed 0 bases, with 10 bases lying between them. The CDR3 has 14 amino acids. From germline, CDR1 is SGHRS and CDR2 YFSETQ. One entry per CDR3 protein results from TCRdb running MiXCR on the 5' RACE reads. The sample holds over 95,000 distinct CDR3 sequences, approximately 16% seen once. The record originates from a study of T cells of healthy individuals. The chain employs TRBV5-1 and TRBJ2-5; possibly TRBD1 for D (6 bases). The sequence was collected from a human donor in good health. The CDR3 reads CASSVGQYQETQYF. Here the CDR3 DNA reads TGCGCCAGCAGCGTTGGACAGTACCAAGAGACCCAGTACTTC.